This T cell receptor beta chain was sequenced in a study of cytomegalovirus exposure and HLA in healthy donors. PCR used 60 Vbeta primers and 13 Jbeta primers. Measured with immunoSEQ multiplex PCR; TCRdb has only the in-frame clones, and not every one. The profile covers approximately 100,000 clones, with roughly 76% appearing a single time and around 12% taken by the ten largest. There are 14 residues in the CDR3. In germline, CDR1 is SGHTA, CDR2 FQGNSA. The V and J ends lost 5 bases and 3 bases, in that order; junction bases with no gene match: 3. Findings and caveats of the study: A later analysis by the authors found several of the most significant clusters apparently linked to common viral pathogens. When a later analysis was performed, an Asian-associated ancestry cluster reportedly had fewer N-insertions than the approximately 600-donor mean. Some TCR beta chains (over 150 of them) were listed as cytomegalovirus-associated. Later on, a genetic analysis was performed. It linked a missense variant in DCLRE1C with V- and J-gene trimming of TCR beta.

In the case of this clone: Its target is unknown.

The clonotype was recovered from a middle-aged woman in good health and CMV-seropositive. This rearrangement joins TRBV7-2 to TRBJ2-3; 9 nucleotides align to TRBD2. Sequencing used PBMCs. CDR3 sequence reads: CASSPGLATDTQYF. CDR3 DNA sequence: TGTGCCAGCAGCCCCGGACTAGCGACAGATACGCAGTATTTT.